The 5 T cell receptor beta chains presented below share a single source sample, sequenced in a study of OX40 agonist ivuxolimab in advanced cancers. Produced via immunoSEQ multiplex PCR; TCRdb's table is partial and in-frame only. The table lists tens of thousands of clones, under 85% of them singletons. The sequences come from CD4+ or CD8+ T cells sorted from blood, collected in a trial of the OX40 agonist ivuxolimab. The receptors derive from an adult with an advanced solid tumor such as melanoma, head and neck, liver or kidney cancer.

CDR3: CASRASGSEQFF. The CDR3 bases are TGCGCCAGCCGGGCTAGCGGGAGTGAGCAGTTCTTC. This sequence joins TRBV5-1 and TRBJ2-1; 10 nucleotides line up with TRBD2. Germline loops: CDR1 SGHRS, CDR2 YFSETQ. The CDR3 is 12 residues long. The trim removed 7 bases at V and 9 bases at J, leaving 4 bases unmatched. The variable domain in full, with the rest retrieved from reference TRBV5-1 and TRBJ2-1, is KAGVTQTPRYLIKTRGQQVTLSCSPISGHRSVSWYQQTPGQGLQFLFEYFSETQRNKGNFPGRFSGRQFSNSRSEMNVSTLELGDSALYLCASRASGSEQFFGPGTRLTVL.

The chain uses TRBV2 and TRBJ1-3, with a possible D match to TRBD1 (6 bases). In germline, CDR1 is SNHLY, CDR2 FYNNEI. The V end was cut by 5 bases, the J end by 0 bases, with 17 bases between. The CDR3 covers 17 residues. Written as DNA, the CDR3 is TGTGCCAGCAGTTTAAACAGGGTTCATGTCTCTGGAAACACCATATATTTT. Its translation: CASSLNRVHVSGNTIYF.

V gene TRBV6-5 combines with J gene TRBJ1-6, with 8 bases aligning to TRBD1. V trimming: 0 bases; J trimming: 10 bases; junction bases outside the gene matches: 8. The CDR3 contains 16 residues. Per the germline V gene, CDR1 is MNHEY and CDR2 is SVGAGI. CDR3 sequence: CASSYSSGTGNSPLHF. Written as DNA, the CDR3 is TGTGCCAGCAGTTACTCATCCGGGACAGGAAACTCACCCCTCCACTTT.

V is TRBV4-3 and J is TRBJ1-1; a weak D match, TRBD1 (5 bases). The CDR3 extends over 14 amino acids. V dropped 0 bases and J dropped 3 bases, with 8 bases sitting between them. CDR1 LGHNA and CDR2 YSLEER come from the germline V gene. Here the CDR3 DNA reads TGCGCCAGCAGCCAAGATCCCAGGGACACTGAAGCTTTCTTT. Translating gives CASSQDPRDTEAFF.

The V call is TRBV29-1, the J call TRBJ2-3; 10 nucleotides align to TRBD1. The junction had 5 bases not matched to a gene; V was cut back by 7 bases and J by 4 bases. The CDR3 is 13 amino acids. Looked up from germline, CDR1 is SQVTM and CDR2 is ANQGSEA. CDR3: CSGQGAGADTQYF. DNA for the CDR3: TGCAGCGGACAGGGGGCAGGGGCAGATACGCAGTATTTT.